This TCR beta chain was obtained from a study of T cell responses to AZD1222 COVID-19 vaccine. The method was immunoSEQ multiplex PCR; TCRdb's version includes in-frame clones alone and lacks a portion of them. The sample yields 160,000 or so clones, approximately 90% seen once. V lost 4 bases and J lost 4; bases outside the gene matches: 6. Per the germline V gene, CDR1 is SGHTA and CDR2 is FQGNSA. The CDR3 has 17 amino acids. The chain has TRBV7-2 and TRBJ2-1; 14 bases are shared with TRBD2. The source of this sequence is an adult in good health. The material was peripheral blood, obtained on day 0 of AZD1222 vaccination. The CDR3 region is CASSSGTSGGTYNEQFF. The CDR3 coding sequence is TGTGCCAGCAGCTCCGGGACTAGCGGGGGTACGTACAATGAGCAGTTCTTC.